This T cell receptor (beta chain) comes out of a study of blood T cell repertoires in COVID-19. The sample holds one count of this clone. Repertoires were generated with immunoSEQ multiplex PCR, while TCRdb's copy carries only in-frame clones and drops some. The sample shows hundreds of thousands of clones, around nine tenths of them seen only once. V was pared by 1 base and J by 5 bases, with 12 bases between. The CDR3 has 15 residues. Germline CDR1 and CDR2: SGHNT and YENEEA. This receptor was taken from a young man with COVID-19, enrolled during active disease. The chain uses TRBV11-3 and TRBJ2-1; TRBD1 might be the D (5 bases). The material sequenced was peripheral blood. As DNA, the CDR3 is TGTGCCAGCAGCTTAGCTGGGGCCAGTGACAATGAGCAGTTCTTC. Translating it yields CASSLAGASDNEQFF.